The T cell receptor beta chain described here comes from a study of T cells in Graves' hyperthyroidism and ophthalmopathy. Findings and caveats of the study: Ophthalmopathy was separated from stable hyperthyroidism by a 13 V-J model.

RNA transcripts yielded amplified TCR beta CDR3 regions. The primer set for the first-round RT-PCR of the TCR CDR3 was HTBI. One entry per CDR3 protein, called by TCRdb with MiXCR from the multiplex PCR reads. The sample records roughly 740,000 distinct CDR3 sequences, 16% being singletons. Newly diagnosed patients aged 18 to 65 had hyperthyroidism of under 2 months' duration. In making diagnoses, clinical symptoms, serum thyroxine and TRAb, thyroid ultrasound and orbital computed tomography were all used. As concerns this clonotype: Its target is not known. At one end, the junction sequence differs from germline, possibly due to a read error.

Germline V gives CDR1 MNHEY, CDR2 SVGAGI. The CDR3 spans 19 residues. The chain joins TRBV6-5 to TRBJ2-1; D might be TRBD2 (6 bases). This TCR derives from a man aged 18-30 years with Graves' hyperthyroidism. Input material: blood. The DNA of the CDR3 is TGTGCCAGCAATTACCCCTATATCCAGACTAGTTGGGCCTACAATGAGCAGTTCTTC. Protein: CASNYPYIQTSWAYNEQFF.